These 3 T cell receptor beta chains were all obtained from the same sample, sequenced in a study of cytomegalovirus exposure and HLA in healthy donors. The PCR used 60 Vbeta and 13 Jbeta primers. The data were produced by immunoSEQ multiplex PCR, yet TCRdb's version contains in-frame clones alone and is incomplete. The data show about 130,000 clones, with over 70% seen just once and more than 2.5% held by the top ten. The sample taken for sequencing was PBMCs. The receptors come from a woman aged 50 to 60 in good health and CMV-seronegative.

This chain links TRBV11-3 with TRBJ2-1; 8 bases align to TRBD2. CDR3 length: 17 amino acids. CDR1 SGHNT and CDR2 YENEEA come from the germline V gene. V trimming: 5 bases; J trimming: 9 bases; junction bases outside the gene matches: 18. The CDR3 here is CASSKSTFGGGWSEQFF. Here the CDR3 DNA reads TGTGCCAGCAGCAAGAGCACCTTCGGGGGGGGGTGGAGTGAGCAGTTCTTC.

The chain joins TRBV4-2 to TRBJ1-1; D possibly corresponds to TRBD1 (5 bases). Germline V gives CDR1 LGHNA, CDR2 YNFKEQ. V lost 6 bases and J 6 bases, leaving 11 bases between the germline ends. This CDR3 is built from 12 residues. CDR3 nucleotide sequence: TGTGCCAGCAGTTTTCAGGGATCTGAAGCTTTCTTT. As protein: CASSFQGSEAFF.

J is TRBJ1-5 and V is TRBV4-2, with D maybe TRBD1 (5 bases). This CDR3 spans 14 amino acids. The V end lost 0 bases, the J end lost 7 bases, and 10 bases lay between the germline ends. Germline CDR1 is LGHNA and CDR2 is YNFKEQ. The CDR3 sequence is CASSQDGGDQPQHF. CDR3 coding DNA: TGTGCCAGCAGCCAAGATGGCGGGGACCAGCCCCAGCATTTT.